Below, 27 T cell receptor beta chains from the same sample are listed, as sequenced in a study of T-cell reconstitution after alpha-beta-depleted transplantation in children. Preparation of the TCRbeta library was carried out with unique molecular identifiers. TCRdb re-called the PCR reads through MiXCR, storing one row per CDR3 protein. The sample lists about 200,000 distinct CDR3 sequences; approximately 6.9% were seen once. The sample consisted of PBMCs, taken before TCRalphabeta/CD19-depleted stem cell transplant. The receptors come from a boy aged 2 to 10 with acute lymphoblastic leukemia, due to receive a stem cell transplant.

This chain connects TRBV5-1 to TRBJ1-5; D call uncertain. Germline lookup yields CDR1 SGHRS and CDR2 YFSETQ. The CDR3 is made up of 14 amino acids. V lost 0 bases and J lost 4, with 8 bases in between. CDR3 sequence reads: CASSLDGSNQPQHF. CDR3 in DNA: TGCGCCAGCAGCTTGGACGGTTCGAATCAGCCCCAGCATTTT.

There are a few counts of this clonotype. The rearrangement joins TRBV7-9 to TRBJ2-1; D gene unclear. With 5 bases removed from V and 8 bases from J, the gap between germline ends came to 10 bases. This CDR3 spans 12 amino acids. CDR1 SEHNR and CDR2 FQNEAQ come from the germline V gene (reference sequence). Here the CDR3 DNA reads TGTGCCAGCAGCCCGCCCCCCGATGAGCAGTTCTTC. Protein product: CASSPPPDEQFF.

The sample holds a few counts of this clonotype. V gene TRBV3-1 combines with J gene TRBJ2-1; 10 bases align to TRBD2. The CDR3 has 15 amino acids. The V and J ends lost 4 bases and 4 bases, in that order; junction bases with no gene match: 4. Germline V lookup: CDR1 LGHDT, CDR2 YNNKEL (reference sequence). The CDR3 sequence: CASSPWTSGYNEQFF. In DNA form, the CDR3 reads TGTGCCAGCAGCCCCTGGACTAGCGGTTACAATGAGCAGTTCTTC.

This clonotype has a count of ten or more. The V call is TRBV7-8, the J call TRBJ1-5; TRBD1 matches 7 bases. V shed 1 base and J 0 bases; nucleotides not matched to a gene: 3. Germline CDR1 is SGHVS and CDR2 is FQNEAQ. This CDR3 spans 16 amino acids. CDR3 nucleotide sequence: TGTGCCAGCAGCTTAGTCAGGGGGGGTAGCAATCAGCCCCAGCATTTT. Translated: CASSLVRGGSNQPQHF.

At least ten counts were recorded for this clonotype. The chain carries TRBV4-2 and TRBJ2-2; either TRBD1 or TRBD2 may supply D (5 bases each). The CDR3 spans 13 residues. V gave up 5 bases and J gave up 8 bases, with 12 bases separating them. From germline, CDR1 is LGHNA and CDR2 YNFKEQ. The CDR3 nucleotides are TGTGCCAGCAGCGCTGAGGGGAATGGGGAGCTGTTTTTT. Amino acid sequence: CASSAEGNGELFF.

This clonotype has just a few counts. The CDR3 nucleotides read TGTGCCAGCAGTTGGGACATGGACGGAAACACCATATATTTT. Encoded protein: CASSWDMDGNTIYF. The rearrangement joins TRBV7-9 to TRBJ1-3, with D maybe TRBD1 (6 bases). Germline-derived CDR1 and CDR2 are SEHNR and FQNEAQ (reference sequence). V was pared by 6 bases and J by 4 bases, with 13 bases between. The CDR3 is made up of 14 amino acids.

This clonotype was observed many times. The chain uses TRBV28 and TRBJ1-2, with TRBD1 as a possible D gene (6 bases). CDR1 and CDR2 from the germline V gene are MDHEN and SYDVKM. The CDR3 loop spans 12 amino acids. V lost 10 bases and J 3 bases, leaving 12 bases between the germline ends. The CDR3 DNA reads TGTGCCACCAGATCAGGGGACTATGGCTACACCTTC. This sequence encodes CATRSGDYGYTF.

V and J are TRBV28 and TRBJ2-7; 11 nucleotides align to TRBD2. Germline CDR1 MDHEN, CDR2 SYDVKM. J lost 2 bases, V lost 8 bases, and 5 bases had no gene match. CDR3 size: 14 residues. DNA for the CDR3: TGTGCCAGCTCAAATAGCGGGAGGGCCTACGAGCAGTACTTC. Amino acid sequence: CASSNSGRAYEQYF.

This clonotype was counted ten times or more. This chain links TRBV12-3 or TRBV12-4 with TRBJ2-3, with D unresolved. This CDR3 spans 12 amino acids. Deletions cut 6 bases from V and 10 bases from J, with 14 bases between. The CDR3 DNA reads as TGTGCCAGCAGCTCCAGTGGAAAAGCGCAGTATTTT. Protein: CASSSSGKAQYF.

This clonotype showed up many times. The V call is TRBV5-6, the J call TRBJ2-3; D is perhaps TRBD2 (6 bases). Trimming took 1 base from V and 0 from J, leaving 9 bases between them. The CDR3 is 15 residues long. Germline V lookup: CDR1 SGHDT, CDR2 YYEEEE. The CDR3: CASSLWAGSTDTQYF. In DNA, the CDR3 is TGTGCCAGCAGCTTGTGGGCGGGAAGCACAGATACGCAGTATTTT.

This clonotype was seen more than once but under ten times. The chain has TRBV20-1 and TRBJ2-3; 10 bases map to TRBD2. J was trimmed by 9 bases and V by 6 bases; bases with no gene match: 9. The CDR3 length is 13 residues. Germline V CDR1 and CDR2: DFQATT, SNEGSKA (reference sequence). The CDR3 DNA is TGCAGTGCATCAAGCGGGAGGGCCTGGACGCAGTATTTT. Translation: CSASSGRAWTQYF.

This clonotype was seen at least ten times. This chain joins TRBV20-1 and TRBJ2-6; D remains unclear. The germline V and J ends were trimmed by 6 bases and 3 bases, with 9 bases remaining between them. Germline loops: CDR1 DFQATT, CDR2 SNEGSKA (reference sequence). The CDR3 loop spans 13 amino acids. The CDR3 DNA sequence: TGCAGTGCCCAACATGATGGGGCCAACGTCCTGACTTTC. Translating it yields CSAQHDGANVLTF.

The chain is built from TRBV19 and TRBJ1-6; D possibly corresponds to TRBD1 (6 bases). Trimming pared 3 bases from V and 0 bases from J, leaving 9 bases between. The germline V gene encodes CDR1 LNHDA and CDR2 SQIVND (reference sequence). This CDR3 contains 16 residues. The CDR3 here is CASSMMGASYNSPLHF. The CDR3 DNA reads TGTGCCAGTAGTATGATGGGGGCCTCCTATAATTCACCCCTCCACTTT.

Many counts were recorded for this clonotype. This chain links TRBV5-1 with TRBJ2-7; D may be TRBD1 or TRBD2 (5 bases each). This CDR3 spans 12 amino acids. Trimming removed 2 bases from V and 6 bases from J, with 9 bases in between. The germline V gene has CDR1 SGHRS and CDR2 YFSETQ. The DNA of the CDR3 is TGCGCCAGCAGCTTACTAGGGGCCGAGCAGTACTTC. Translated, it gives CASSLLGAEQYF.

Many counts were recorded for this clonotype. The chain couples TRBV30 to TRBJ2-2; TRBD1 aligns across 7 bases. CDR3 length: 13 amino acids. From germline, CDR1 is GTSNPN and CDR2 SVGIG (reference sequence). Trimming removed 2 bases from V and 5 bases from J; junction bases left unmatched: 2. The CDR3 sequence is CAWSLGQTGELFF. CDR3 nucleotides: TGTGCCTGGAGTTTGGGACAGACCGGGGAGCTGTTTTTT.

This clonotype was picked up many times. The chain is built from TRBV4-3 and TRBJ2-2; D is uncertain. Germline V CDR1 and CDR2: LGHNA, YSLEER. Trimming removed 1 base at V and 4 bases at J, with 13 bases between. There are 16 residues in the CDR3. CDR3 region: CASSQARGRSTGELFF. DNA of the CDR3: TGCGCCAGCAGCCAAGCCCGAGGACGGAGCACCGGGGAGCTGTTTTTT.

This clonotype was seen ten or more times. The chain employs TRBV7-9 and TRBJ2-1; no clear D gene. V was clipped by 5 bases and J by 0 bases, with 8 bases between them. The CDR3 extends over 14 amino acids. Germline CDR1 SEHNR, CDR2 FQNEAQ (reference sequence). The CDR3 bases are TGTGCCAGCAGCCCCCCCACCTCCTACAATGAGCAGTTCTTC. This translates into CASSPPTSYNEQFF.

This clonotype was seen many times. V gene TRBV15 combines with J gene TRBJ2-3, with 10 nucleotides matching TRBD2. Germline assignment: CDR1 LNHNV and CDR2 YYDKDF (reference sequence). Trimming took 1 base from V and 7 from J; bases not matched to a gene: 8. This CDR3 contains 16 residues. The CDR3 bases are TGTGCCACCAGCAGAGGAGGACTAGCGGAGGGAAATACGCAGTATTTT. Amino acids: CATSRGGLAEGNTQYF.

This clonotype was seen a handful of times. The J gene is TRBJ2-7, the V gene TRBV30; 8 nucleotides line up with TRBD2. V was pared by 0 bases and J by 3 bases, with 4 bases of the junction left unmatched. This CDR3 has 14 amino acids. The germline V gene has CDR1 GTSNPN and CDR2 SVGIG (reference sequence). This CDR3 is CAWSVSGGGYEQYF. CDR3 sequence (DNA): TGTGCCTGGAGTGTAAGCGGGGGAGGCTACGAGCAGTACTTC.

The V gene is TRBV5-1, the J gene TRBJ2-5; D not certain. Trimming shortened V by 5 bases and J by 5 bases, and 16 bases separated the two germline ends. This CDR3 has 14 residues. Germline V gives CDR1 SGHRS, CDR2 YFSETQ. CDR3 residues: CASRKVVQEETQYF. CDR3 DNA: TGCGCCAGCAGAAAGGTTGTCCAGGAGGAGACCCAGTACTTC. Together with reference TRBV5-1 and TRBJ2-5, the CDR3 gives the full variable domain: KAGVTQTPRYLIKTRGQQVTLSCSPISGHRSVSWYQQTPGQGLQFLFEYFSETQRNKGNFPGRFSGRQFSNSRSEMNVSTLELGDSALYLCASRKVVQEETQYFGPGTRLLVL.

The sample holds a few counts of this clonotype. The chain has TRBV7-2 and TRBJ1-1; perhaps TRBD1 as D (6 bases). The CDR3 is 14 amino acids. The germline gives CDR1 SGHTA, CDR2 FQGNSA. V was pared by 5 bases and J by 6 bases, with 16 bases between. In DNA form, the CDR3 reads TGTGCCAGCAGCCGTGACAGGCTCACTCCTGAAGCTTTCTTT. Translated, it gives CASSRDRLTPEAFF.

This clonotype appeared many times. The chain is built from TRBV12-3 or TRBV12-4 and TRBJ2-1, with TRBD2 matching 8 bases. The V gene end was trimmed by 3 bases and the J gene end by 5 bases; junction bases not matched to a gene: 6. The CDR3 totals 15 residues. Written as DNA, the CDR3 is TGTGCCAGCAGTTTTGGGACTAGAGGTAACAATGAGCAGTTCTTC. Its protein product is CASSFGTRGNNEQFF.

Many counts were recorded for this clonotype. At one boundary the junction diverges from the germline segment, which might be a read error. The J gene is TRBJ2-1, the V gene TRBV4-3, with D perhaps being TRBD1 or TRBD2 (5 bases each). CDR3 size: 14 residues. CDR1 and CDR2 from the germline V gene are LGHNA and YSLEER. The CDR3 loop is CASSQKVGDPGPIF. The CDR3 DNA reads as TGCGCCAGCAGTCAGAAGGTAGGGGACCCCGGTCCGATCTTC.

This clonotype occurred many times. This rearrangement joins TRBV5-6 to TRBJ2-5; D perhaps matches TRBD1 (7 bases). This CDR3 is 13 amino acids long. V was clipped by 4 bases and J by 5 bases, with 12 bases between them. Germline V CDR1 and CDR2: SGHDT, YYEEEE. The CDR3 sequence is CASSPGGQETQYF. The CDR3 DNA reads as TGTGCCAGCAGCCCCGGGGGACAGGAGACCCAGTACTTC.

This clonotype has at least ten counts. The V call is TRBV6-2 or TRBV6-3, the J call TRBJ2-1, with 14 bases identical to TRBD2. Germline V CDR1 and CDR2: MNHEY, SVGEGT. This CDR3 spans 17 amino acids. V was pared by 0 bases and J by 8 bases, with 6 bases of the junction left unmatched. For the CDR3, the DNA is TGTGCCAGCAGTTACTCGATCGGGACTAGCGGGGGCGATGAGCAGTTCTTC. Protein product: CASSYSIGTSGGDEQFF.

This clonotype was counted ten times or more. The chain recombines TRBV12-3 or TRBV12-4 with TRBJ1-2; tentatively, D is TRBD1 (5 bases). Trimming stripped 7 bases from V and 4 bases from J, with 13 bases between. This CDR3 is 13 amino acids long. For the CDR3, the DNA is TGTGCCAGCAACCCGCCGGGGCCCTATGGCTACACCTTC. It translates to CASNPPGPYGYTF.

With respect to this clonotype: Sequence at one end of the junction differs from germline and may be a read error. This chain uses TRBV18 with TRBJ1-3; maybe TRBD1 (5 bases). The CDR3 has 15 amino acids. Germline V gives CDR1 KGHSH, CDR2 LQKENI. Written as DNA, the CDR3 is TGTGCCAGATCACAACCGACAGACTCTGGAAACACCATATATTTT. Its translation is CARSQPTDSGNTIYF.